The 17 T cell receptor beta chains listed next were all sequenced from one sample in a study of PD-1 blockade in mismatch repair-deficient tumors. The repertoire was sequenced with immunoSEQ multiplex PCR; TCRdb's copy has only in-frame clones and lacks some. The table records roughly 120,000 clones, more than 60% of them present only once. The material sequenced was peripheral blood, taken roughly 60 weeks after starting pembrolizumab. Receptors originate from an adult with mismatch repair-deficient cancer.

The chain is built from TRBV5-3 and TRBJ1-1; 7 bases line up with TRBD1. TRBV5-3 carries the ORF label, with uncertain function. V gave up 1 base and J gave up 0 bases; unmatched junction bases: 6. This CDR3 has 16 residues. CDR3 in amino acids: CARSLTRGIMNTEAFF. CDR3 sequence (DNA): TGTGCCAGAAGCTTGACCAGGGGGATTATGAACACTGAAGCTTTCTTT.

The chain couples TRBV10-3 to TRBJ1-1; no firm D call. Germline-derived CDR1 and CDR2 are ENHRY and SYGVKD. The CDR3 runs to 17 residues. The ends were cut back, 2 bases at V and 0 bases at J, with 16 bases in the middle. The CDR3 sequence: CAISEIQRVGMNTEAFF. The CDR3 DNA reads as TGTGCCATCAGTGAGATTCAAAGGGTTGGGATGAACACTGAAGCTTTCTTT.

The rearrangement uses TRBV30 and TRBJ2-3; 10 bases are shared with TRBD2. J lost 5 bases, V lost 4 bases, and 0 bases had no gene match. CDR3 length: 12 residues. The germline gives CDR1 GTSNPN, CDR2 SVGIG (reference sequence). CDR3 amino acids: CAWTSGRDTQYF. CDR3 DNA sequence: TGTGCCTGGACTAGCGGGAGAGATACGCAGTATTTT.

The rearrangement links TRBV19 to TRBJ1-2; the match to TRBD1 covers 7 bases. From germline, CDR1 is LNHDA and CDR2 SQIVND (reference sequence). The CDR3 spans 14 residues. V was clipped by 1 base and J by 4 bases; unmatched bases: 3. Here the CDR3 reads CASSIVAGGYGYTF. For the CDR3, the DNA is TGTGCCAGTAGTATAGTTGCAGGGGGCTATGGCTACACCTTC.

This chain links TRBV19 with TRBJ2-2, with 9 bases that match TRBD2. Germline V lookup: CDR1 LNHDA, CDR2 SQIVND (reference sequence). The CDR3 runs 15 residues. Trimming took 6 bases from V and 3 from J; bases not matched to a gene: 5. CDR3 sequence: CASSPTSGDTGELFF. The DNA of the CDR3 is TGTGCCAGTAGCCCGACTAGCGGAGACACCGGGGAGCTGTTTTTT.

This chain connects TRBV7-8 to TRBJ2-5; unclear D gene. V was pared by 5 bases and J by 5 bases, with 18 bases between. CDR1 and CDR2 (germline): SGHVS, FQNEAQ. The CDR3 contains 15 residues. The CDR3 nucleotides are TGTGCCAGCAGCGTCGAAAGGGCGTCCGGCGAGACCCAGTACTTC. Translated: CASSVERASGETQYF.

The chain combines TRBV7-9 with TRBJ2-7; D ambiguous. Germline V lookup: CDR1 SEHNR, CDR2 FQNEAQ (reference sequence). CDR3 length: 14 residues. V was pared by 2 bases and J by 4 bases, with 12 bases between. The CDR3 spells CASSLMSSSYEQYF. The CDR3 DNA follows: TGTGCCAGCAGCTTAATGAGCAGCTCATACGAGCAGTACTTC.

This clone was recorded only once. CDR3 residues: CASSTRQGLYEQYF. DNA for the CDR3: TGTGCCAGCAGTACCCGACAGGGACTCTACGAGCAGTACTTC. The chain has TRBV6-5 and TRBJ2-7; perhaps TRBD1 as D (7 bases). In germline, CDR1 is MNHEY, CDR2 SVGAGI. The germline V and J ends were trimmed by 5 bases and 3 bases, with 14 bases remaining between them. The CDR3 extends over 14 amino acids.

CDR3 region: CASSNDPLGNEQFF. CDR3 bases: TGTGCCAGCAGCAATGACCCGCTCGGCAATGAGCAGTTCTTC. The chain is built from TRBV9 and TRBJ2-1; D not certain. This CDR3 has 14 amino acids. Germline lookup yields CDR1 SGDLS and CDR2 YYNGEE. Trimming took 4 bases from V and 6 from J, leaving 14 bases between them.

The chain carries TRBV12-5 and TRBJ2-3; 7 nucleotides agree with TRBD2. The CDR3 length is 15 residues. Germline V CDR1 and CDR2: LGHNT, FRNRAP. V lost 6 bases and J lost 2; bases outside the gene matches: 8. This CDR3 is CASGRGLADTDTQYF. The CDR3 coding sequence is TGTGCTAGTGGAAGAGGGCTAGCGGACACAGATACGCAGTATTTT.

This rearrangement joins TRBV9 to TRBJ2-5; 7 bases are shared with TRBD1. Germline V gene data show CDR1 as SGDLS and CDR2 as YYNGEE. This CDR3 is built from 14 residues. The V and J ends lost 4 bases and 4 bases, in that order; junction bases with no gene match: 7. Written as DNA, the CDR3 is TGTGCCAGCAGCCCCCCGACAGGGATAGAGACCCAGTACTTC. Its translation is CASSPPTGIETQYF.

This clone came up a few times. The chain combines TRBV6-1 with TRBJ1-2; D may be TRBD1 (6 bases). In germline, CDR1 is MNHNS, CDR2 SASEGT. The V gene lost 1 base and the J gene lost 7 bases, with 19 bases spanning the gap. CDR3 size: 16 residues. CDR3 in amino acids: CASSEGVGGAQGGYTF. The DNA for the CDR3 is TGTGCCAGCAGTGAAGGGGTTGGTGGGGCACAGGGTGGCTACACCTTC.

This clone has a single count. The chain recombines TRBV19 with TRBJ2-5, with a weak D call TRBD2 (5 bases). The DNA end is a closer match to TRBJ2-7, so the J assignment may be wrong. This CDR3 is built from 14 residues. Germline loops: CDR1 LNHDA, CDR2 SQIVND (reference sequence). CDR3 region: CASSGGSGPYEQYF. The CDR3 region has the DNA TGTGCCAGTTCCGGCGGGTCCGGACCCTACGAGCAGTACTTC.

The chain recombines TRBV5-1 with TRBJ1-2; 7 bases match TRBD1. V dropped 5 bases and J dropped 3; count of bases not matched to a gene: 10. This CDR3 contains 15 residues. CDR1 and CDR2 from the germline V gene are SGHRS and YFSETQ. The CDR3 DNA reads TGCGCCAGCAGACCTGATACAGGGGTCGACTATGGCTACACCTTC. Amino acids: CASRPDTGVDYGYTF.

The V gene is TRBV9, the J gene TRBJ2-2, with D possibly TRBD2 on 6 matching bases. Germline V lookup: CDR1 SGDLS, CDR2 YYNGEE. This CDR3 region has 17 residues. The ends were cut back, 1 base at V and 1 base at J, with 14 bases in the middle. CDR3 region: CASSVYLGGMNTGELFF. The CDR3 DNA follows: TGTGCCAGCAGCGTATATCTGGGAGGTATGAACACCGGGGAGCTGTTTTTT.

The V call is TRBV11-3, the J call TRBJ1-4; 8 bases are a match to TRBD1. Germline V gene sequence: CDR1 SGHNT, CDR2 YENEEA. The CDR3 sequence is 14 residues long. The ends lost 2 bases at V and 5 bases at J; junction bases unmatched: 1. In DNA form, the CDR3 reads TGTGCCAGCAGCTTACGACAGGGGAATGAAAAACTGTTTTTT. The encoded protein is CASSLRQGNEKLFF.

This clone was seen more than once but under ten times. The chain couples TRBV30 to TRBJ1-3; D gene unclear. V lost 3 bases to trimming and J lost 6 bases, with 6 bases between them. This CDR3 is 11 amino acids long. The germline gives CDR1 GTSNPN, CDR2 SVGIG (reference sequence). The CDR3 DNA follows: TGTGCCTGGAGCCCTGAAAACACCATATATTTT. It codes for CAWSPENTIYF.